This is a list of T cell receptor beta chains from one sample in a study of blood T cell repertoires in COVID-19. Measured with immunoSEQ multiplex PCR; TCRdb has only the in-frame clones, and not every one. The table includes approximately 220,000 clones, about 88% detected once. The sequenced sample was PBMCs or T cells enriched from blood (not recorded which). These receptors were collected from a woman aged 25 to 39 who had recovered from COVID-19. Both conserved end residues are part of each CDR3. A D gene is named only where the DNA matches it firmly. Clone size is stated in some rows and not others, as once, few, many or a class when expanded.

D gene: -
J gene: TRBJ1-2
clone size: once
V gene: TRBV12-3/TRBV12-4
CDR3 DNA: TGTGCCAGCAGTTTTAGGGGTGGCGGCTACACCTTC
CDR3 protein: CASSFRGGGYTF

D gene: -
J gene: TRBJ1-2
clone size: -
V gene: TRBV19
CDR3 DNA: TGTGCCAGTAGTCTCCGGTTGCGTAACGGCTACACCTTC
CDR3 protein: CASSLRLRNGYTF

D gene: -
J gene: TRBJ1-2
clone size: -
V gene: TRBV4-1
CDR3 DNA: TGCGCCAGCAGCCAATTCTTTGGGAGTAACTATGGCTACACCTTC
CDR3 protein: CASSQFFGSNYGYTF

D gene: -
J gene: TRBJ1-1
clone size: -
V gene: TRBV16
CDR3 DNA: TGTGCCAGCAGCCAATACAGGACAGTCCAGAACACTGAAGCTTTCTTT
CDR3 protein: CASSQYRTVQNTEAFF

D gene: TRBD2
J gene: TRBJ2-2
clone size: many
V gene: TRBV3-1/TRBV3-2
CDR3 DNA: TGTGCCAGCAGCCTCGGACTAGCGGGGTCTCTGAACACCGGGGAGCTGTTTTTT
CDR3 protein: CASSLGLAGSLNTGELFF

D gene: -
J gene: TRBJ2-5
clone size: -
V gene: TRBV29-1
CDR3 DNA: TGCAGCGTTGTGGGCTTCAGCGGGCGGGAGACCCAGTACTTC
CDR3 protein: CSVVGFSGRETQYF

D gene: TRBD1
J gene: TRBJ2-1
clone size: -
V gene: TRBV5-1
CDR3 DNA: TGCGCCAGCAGCTCGGGACAGGGCTCCTACAATGAGCAGTTCTTC
CDR3 protein: CASSSGQGSYNEQFF

D gene: TRBD1
J gene: TRBJ2-6
clone size: -
V gene: TRBV7-6
CDR3 DNA: TGTGCCAGCAGCCCCTGGACAGGGAACTCTGGGGCCAACGTCCTGACTTTC
CDR3 protein: CASSPWTGNSGANVLTF

D gene: -
J gene: TRBJ1-5
clone size: -
V gene: TRBV13
CDR3 DNA: TGTGCCAGCAGCGAGGGTGGCCAGCCCCAGCATTTT
CDR3 protein: CASSEGGQPQHF

D gene: TRBD1
J gene: TRBJ2-5
clone size: -
V gene: TRBV29-1
CDR3 DNA: TGCAGCGTTGAACTGGGACAGGGCATTGTCGAAGAGACCCAGTACTTC
CDR3 protein: CSVELGQGIVEETQYF

D gene: TRBD1
J gene: TRBJ1-5
clone size: -
V gene: TRBV4-3
CDR3 DNA: TGCGCCAGCAGCCAATTCCGGGACAGTAATCAGCCCCAGCATTTT
CDR3 protein: CASSQFRDSNQPQHF

D gene: TRBD1
J gene: TRBJ2-2
clone size: -
V gene: TRBV19
CDR3 DNA: TGTGCCAGTAGTATACAGGACAGGTCTACCGGGGAGCTGTTTTTT
CDR3 protein: CASSIQDRSTGELFF

D gene: TRBD2
J gene: TRBJ2-7
clone size: -
V gene: TRBV5-5
CDR3 DNA: TGTGCCAGCAGCTTGGTAGCGGGGGACTACGAGCAGTACTTC
CDR3 protein: CASSLVAGDYEQYF

D gene: -
J gene: TRBJ1-2
clone size: -
V gene: TRBV10-1
CDR3 DNA: TGCGCCAGCAGTGAGTCTCCAGGCAGCTATGGCTACACCTTC
CDR3 protein: CASSESPGSYGYTF

D gene: -
J gene: TRBJ1-5
clone size: -
V gene: TRBV19
CDR3 DNA: TGTGCCAGTAGTATAGCAGGGGCGCGAGGTAATCAGCCCCAGCATTTT
CDR3 protein: CASSIAGARGNQPQHF

D gene: TRBD1
J gene: TRBJ1-5
clone size: -
V gene: TRBV19
CDR3 DNA: TGTGCCAGTAGTCTCCGGACAGGGGATCAGCCCCAGCATTTT
CDR3 protein: CASSLRTGDQPQHF

D gene: -
J gene: TRBJ2-1
clone size: -
V gene: TRBV7-2
CDR3 DNA: TGTGCCAGCAGCTTAGAAGGGGGAATCTCCTACAATGAGCAGTTCTTC
CDR3 protein: CASSLEGGISYNEQFF

D gene: -
J gene: TRBJ2-6
clone size: -
V gene: TRBV2
CDR3 DNA: TGTGCCAGCGTTCCCGAGGGTAGCTCTGGGGCCAACGTCCTGACTTTC
CDR3 protein: CASVPEGSSGANVLTF

D gene: -
J gene: TRBJ2-3
clone size: -
V gene: TRBV7-3
CDR3 DNA: TGTGCCAGCAGCCTAGGCCACAGCACAGATACGCAGTATTTT
CDR3 protein: CASSLGHSTDTQYF

D gene: -
J gene: TRBJ1-3
clone size: -
V gene: TRBV7-2
CDR3 DNA: TGTGCCAGCAGCTCGAGGCGCTGGGGCCACTCTGGAAACACCATATATTTT
CDR3 protein: CASSSRRWGHSGNTIYF

D gene: -
J gene: TRBJ1-5
clone size: -
V gene: TRBV5-6
CDR3 DNA: TGTGCCAGCAGCGAGTACGGGTCCGGGAACCTGCCCCAGCATTTT
CDR3 protein: CASSEYGSGNLPQHF

D gene: -
J gene: TRBJ2-1
clone size: -
V gene: TRBV4-2
CDR3 DNA: TGTGCCAGCAGCCAAGATCCCGATGAGCAGTTCTTC
CDR3 protein: CASSQDPDEQFF

D gene: TRBD1
J gene: TRBJ2-1
clone size: -
V gene: TRBV4-3
CDR3 DNA: TGCGCCAGCAGCCAAGCCAGCCCCGGGACAGGGATGATTCAAGGGCAGTTCTTC
CDR3 protein: CASSQASPGTGMIQGQFF

D gene: -
J gene: TRBJ1-2
clone size: -
V gene: TRBV5-1
CDR3 DNA: TGCGCCAGCAGCTTGTTTGGACCGGGAGGCTATGGCTACACCTTC
CDR3 protein: CASSLFGPGGYGYTF

D gene: -
J gene: TRBJ2-5
clone size: -
V gene: TRBV10-2
CDR3 DNA: TGCGCCAGCAGTGAGTCCGTCGGTGAGACCCAGTACTTC
CDR3 protein: CASSESVGETQYF

D gene: -
J gene: TRBJ2-7
clone size: -
V gene: TRBV3-1/TRBV3-2
CDR3 DNA: TGTGCCAGCAGCCAGGGTAGAGTTAGCGTCTACGAGCAGTACTTC
CDR3 protein: CASSQGRVSVYEQYF

D gene: -
J gene: TRBJ2-4
clone size: -
V gene: TRBV2
CDR3 DNA: TGTGCCAGCAGGAAAGGGGCCGGCCTAGCCAAAAACATTCAGTACTTC
CDR3 protein: CASRKGAGLAKNIQYF

D gene: -
J gene: TRBJ2-3
clone size: once
V gene: TRBV4-2
CDR3 DNA: TGTGCCAGCAGCCAAAGGCTAGCGTCTAGCACAGATACGCAGTATTTT
CDR3 protein: CASSQRLASSTDTQYF

D gene: TRBD1
J gene: TRBJ1-6
clone size: -
V gene: TRBV5-1
CDR3 DNA: TGCGCCAGCAGCTTGACGGCAGGGGGCAGGAATTCACCCCTCCACTTT
CDR3 protein: CASSLTAGGRNSPLHF

D gene: TRBD2
J gene: TRBJ2-7
clone size: -
V gene: TRBV15
CDR3 DNA: TGTGCCACCAGCAGAAGCTCGCCGACTAGCGGGGGGGCTGATCGCGAGCAGTACTTC
CDR3 protein: CATSRSSPTSGGADREQYF

D gene: -
J gene: TRBJ1-1
clone size: -
V gene: TRBV28
CDR3 DNA: TGTGCCAGCAGGTCACAGAACACTGAAGCTTTCTTT
CDR3 protein: CASRSQNTEAFF

D gene: -
J gene: TRBJ1-5
clone size: -
V gene: TRBV27
CDR3 DNA: TGTGCCAGCAGTTTGTTCGTGGGCAGCAATCAGCCCCAGCATTTT
CDR3 protein: CASSLFVGSNQPQHF

D gene: TRBD1
J gene: TRBJ2-5
clone size: -
V gene: TRBV6-5
CDR3 DNA: TGTGCCAGCAGGCTACAGGGGGCCTGGGAGACCCAGTACTTC
CDR3 protein: CASRLQGAWETQYF

D gene: -
J gene: TRBJ1-5
clone size: -
V gene: TRBV7-5
CDR3 DNA: TGTGTCAGAAGCTTTAGCGGGGAGAGCAATCAGCCCCAGCATTTT
CDR3 protein: CVRSFSGESNQPQHF

D gene: TRBD1
J gene: TRBJ1-2
clone size: -
V gene: TRBV5-4
CDR3 DNA: TGTGCCAGCAACAGGCAGGGGGCGCCTGGCTACACCTTC
CDR3 protein: CASNRQGAPGYTF

D gene: -
J gene: TRBJ2-3
clone size: -
V gene: TRBV2
CDR3 DNA: TGTGCCAGCAGTGAAGCGCGGGGTCCATTAGATACGCAGTATTTT
CDR3 protein: CASSEARGPLDTQYF

D gene: -
J gene: TRBJ2-1
clone size: -
V gene: TRBV7-2
CDR3 DNA: TGTGCCAGCAGCGACGGGACACCGAATGAGCAGTTCTTC
CDR3 protein: CASSDGTPNEQFF

D gene: TRBD1
J gene: TRBJ1-1
clone size: -
V gene: TRBV7-8
CDR3 DNA: TGTGCCAGCAGCTACCTAGGGGGCGAGAACACTGAAGCTTTCTTT
CDR3 protein: CASSYLGGENTEAFF

D gene: TRBD2
J gene: TRBJ2-7
clone size: few
V gene: TRBV6-6
CDR3 DNA: TGTGCCAGCAGTCCACTGACTAGCGGGGGTCGTGGACGCCACGAGCAGTACTTC
CDR3 protein: CASSPLTSGGRGRHEQYF

D gene: -
J gene: TRBJ2-2
clone size: -
V gene: TRBV14
CDR3 DNA: TGTGCCAGCAGCCAAAACCGAGGGAGAGCCGGGGAGCTGTTTTTT
CDR3 protein: CASSQNRGRAGELFF

D gene: TRBD1
J gene: TRBJ1-2
clone size: -
V gene: TRBV7-9
CDR3 DNA: TGTGCCAGCAGGACCGACAGGGGTCATGGCTACACCTTC
CDR3 protein: CASRTDRGHGYTF

D gene: -
J gene: TRBJ1-1
clone size: -
V gene: TRBV6-2/TRBV6-3
CDR3 DNA: TGTGCCAGCAGTTACGTGGGGGCCACTGAAGCTTTCTTT
CDR3 protein: CASSYVGATEAFF

D gene: -
J gene: TRBJ2-7
clone size: -
V gene: TRBV7-4
CDR3 DNA: TGTGCCAGCAGCTTAGAACACCTCATCACCTACGAGCAGTACTTC
CDR3 protein: CASSLEHLITYEQYF

D gene: -
J gene: TRBJ2-2
clone size: -
V gene: TRBV29-1
CDR3 DNA: TGCAGCGTTGTTCCCAGGGGTGACACCGGGGAGCTGTTTTTT
CDR3 protein: CSVVPRGDTGELFF

D gene: -
J gene: TRBJ1-5
clone size: -
V gene: TRBV7-7
CDR3 DNA: TGTGCTAGCAGCTTAGAAGTGCCAGGCGATTATAGCAATCAGCCCCAGCATTTT
CDR3 protein: CASSLEVPGDYSNQPQHF

D gene: TRBD2
J gene: TRBJ2-7
clone size: -
V gene: TRBV7-2
CDR3 DNA: TGTGCCAGCAGGTTAAAGAGCGGGGGATACGAGCAGTACTTC
CDR3 protein: CASRLKSGGYEQYF

D gene: TRBD1
J gene: TRBJ1-2
clone size: -
V gene: TRBV5-4
CDR3 DNA: TGTGCCAGCAGCTTGGGGGGACAGGGGGTGCCTGGCTACACCTTC
CDR3 protein: CASSLGGQGVPGYTF

D gene: -
J gene: TRBJ2-6
clone size: -
V gene: TRBV7-7
CDR3 DNA: TGTGCCAGCAGCCCCCGAACAGGGAGTGGGGGATCTGGGGCCAACGTCCTGACTTTC
CDR3 protein: CASSPRTGSGGSGANVLTF

D gene: TRBD1
J gene: TRBJ1-2
clone size: -
V gene: TRBV10-3
CDR3 DNA: TGTGCCTCGAACAGGGGGCAAAACTATGGCTACACCTTC
CDR3 protein: CASNRGQNYGYTF

D gene: TRBD1
J gene: TRBJ2-7
clone size: -
V gene: TRBV5-6
CDR3 DNA: TGTGCCAGCAGCTTGGGGACAGGGGGGCTTCCCTACGAGCAGTACTTC
CDR3 protein: CASSLGTGGLPYEQYF

D gene: TRBD1
J gene: TRBJ2-7
clone size: -
V gene: TRBV5-4
CDR3 DNA: TGTGCCAGCAGCTCCGGGACAGGGACAAGGAACGAGCAGTACTTC
CDR3 protein: CASSSGTGTRNEQYF

D gene: -
J gene: TRBJ1-1
clone size: -
V gene: TRBV7-9
CDR3 DNA: TGTGCCAGCAGCTTATGGCGGGGGAACACTGAAGCTTTCTTT
CDR3 protein: CASSLWRGNTEAFF

D gene: -
J gene: TRBJ1-2
clone size: -
V gene: TRBV7-8
CDR3 DNA: TGTGCCAGCAGCCCGGGACTTTACTATGGCTACACCTTC
CDR3 protein: CASSPGLYYGYTF

D gene: TRBD2
J gene: TRBJ2-3
clone size: -
V gene: TRBV5-1
CDR3 DNA: TGCGCCAGCAGGAGACTAGCGGGGAACACAGATACGCAGTATTTT
CDR3 protein: CASRRLAGNTDTQYF

D gene: TRBD1
J gene: TRBJ2-3
clone size: -
V gene: TRBV6-5
CDR3 DNA: TGTGCCAGCAATCGGGGGACAGGGGGCACAGATACGCAGTATTTT
CDR3 protein: CASNRGTGGTDTQYF

D gene: TRBD2
J gene: TRBJ2-7
clone size: -
V gene: TRBV29-1
CDR3 DNA: TGCAGCGTTGAAGGAGATAGCGGGGGGCATCCCTACGAGCAGTACTTC
CDR3 protein: CSVEGDSGGHPYEQYF

D gene: -
J gene: TRBJ2-3
clone size: -
V gene: TRBV20-1
CDR3 DNA: TGCAGTGCTAGTGACGGGAGCACAGATACGCAGTATTTT
CDR3 protein: CSASDGSTDTQYF

D gene: -
J gene: TRBJ2-5
clone size: -
V gene: TRBV6-5
CDR3 DNA: TGTGCCAGCAGTTTCGGATCGGGGTTTCAAGAGACCCAGTACTTC
CDR3 protein: CASSFGSGFQETQYF

D gene: TRBD1
J gene: TRBJ1-1
clone size: -
V gene: TRBV12-5
CDR3 DNA: TGTGCTAGTGGTTTGGCCCGGGACAGGGGGCGAGGGAACACTGAAGCTTTCTTT
CDR3 protein: CASGLARDRGRGNTEAFF

D gene: -
J gene: TRBJ1-1
clone size: once
V gene: TRBV29-1
CDR3 DNA: TGCAGCAATCGCGAGCTCACTGAAGCTTTCTTT
CDR3 protein: CSNRELTEAFF